This T cell receptor beta chain was retrieved from a study of blood T cell repertoires in COVID-19. At the level of the study: The study drew acute and convalescent COVID-19 samples from the United States, Italy and Spain. PBMCs, B-cell-depleted T cells, or T cells were the source of the cDNA or gDNA that made up the material.

Germline CDR1 and CDR2: LNHDA and SQIVND (reference sequence). V was pared by 8 bases and J by 3 bases, with 7 bases of the junction left unmatched. This CDR3 has 15 amino acids. As processed by the authors: Cell counts per sample came from amplifying reference gene primers. This table comes from immunoSEQ multiplex PCR, and its TCRdb copy is limited to in-frame clones, with some not included. V, J and clone size are taken as reported in that table, and D and trimming were inferred from the DNA itself. Of approximately 82,000 clones detected, around 82% appear once; the ten largest clones hold over 15%.

Sequenced: peripheral blood. This chain uses TRBV19 with TRBJ2-1; TRBD2 aligns across 10 bases. The TCR was taken from a woman in her sixties with acute or convalescent COVID-19. The CDR3 is CASGSSGGLYNEQFF. The CDR3 DNA reads as TGTGCCAGTGGATCTAGCGGGGGACTCTACAATGAGCAGTTCTTC.